These 27 T cell receptor beta chains were all obtained from the same sample, sequenced in a study of cytomegalovirus exposure and HLA in healthy donors. The PCR made use of 60 Vbeta and 13 Jbeta primers. The data were produced by immunoSEQ multiplex PCR, yet TCRdb's version contains in-frame clones alone and is incomplete. The data show 150,000 to 200,000 clones, 70% to 80% seen once. Sequencing was carried out using PBMCs. The receptor source for this set is a woman aged 45-65 years in good health and CMV-seronegative.

This clone was detected a few times. The chain is built from TRBV28 and TRBJ2-5, with 7 bases matching TRBD2. The junction had 13 bases not matched to a gene; V was cut back by 8 bases and J by 4 bases. Germline loops: CDR1 MDHEN, CDR2 SYDVKM. The CDR3 spans 15 residues. The CDR3 protein is CASDPRAGVRETQYF. As DNA, the CDR3 is TGTGCCAGCGACCCCAGGGCGGGAGTCAGAGAGACCCAGTACTTC.

The genes are TRBV4-3 and TRBJ1-4, with unresolved D. The CDR3 runs to 16 residues. Germline CDR1 and CDR2: LGHNA and YSLEER. Trimming pared 3 bases from V and 8 bases from J, leaving 19 bases between. The CDR3 coding sequence is TGCGCCAGCAGCCACCATACCCCGGTCTTTTTAGAAAAACTGTTTTTT. This sequence encodes CASSHHTPVFLEKLFF.

This rearrangement joins TRBV28 to TRBJ1-4, with 9 bases lining up with TRBD1. Germline CDR1 is MDHEN and CDR2 is SYDVKM. CDR3 length equals 15 residues. Trimming cost V 5 bases and J 7 bases; bases outside gene matches: 8. CDR3 amino acids: CASSATGGVGEKLFF. In nucleotides, the CDR3 is TGTGCCAGCAGTGCCACAGGGGGCGTCGGTGAAAAACTGTTTTTT. The entire variable domain, with the rest obtained from reference TRBV28 and TRBJ1-4, is as follows: DVKVTQSSRYLVKRTGEKVFLECVQDMDHENMFWYRQDPGLGLRLIYFSYDVKMKEKGDIPEGYSVSREKKERFSLILESASTNQTSMYLCASSATGGVGEKLFFGSGTQLSVL.

DNA for the CDR3: TGCAGTGCTAGAGATGGTACAGGGCAGTACTTC. Translating it yields CSARDGTGQYF. The rearrangement links TRBV20-1 to TRBJ2-7; TRBD1 is a possible D gene (5 bases). Trimming took off 0 bases at V and 9 bases at J, with 9 bases between the two ends. CDR3 length: 11 amino acids. CDR1 and CDR2 (germline): DFQATT, SNEGSKA (reference sequence).

The chain links TRBV5-1 to TRBJ2-4; perhaps TRBD2 as D (7 bases). Germline V gives CDR1 SGHRS, CDR2 YFSETQ. This CDR3 has 16 amino acids. V lost 0 bases to trimming and J lost 5 bases, with 15 bases between them. CDR3: CASSLGVGGGQNIQYF. In nucleotides, the CDR3 is TGCGCCAGCAGCTTGGGCGTGGGGGGGGGCCAAAACATTCAGTACTTC. Combining the CDR3 with reference TRBV5-1 and TRBJ2-4 gives the whole variable domain KAGVTQTPRYLIKTRGQQVTLSCSPISGHRSVSWYQQTPGQGLQFLFEYFSETQRNKGNFPGRFSGRQFSNSRSEMNVSTLELGDSALYLCASSLGVGGGQNIQYFGAGTRLSVL.

V gene TRBV7-8 combines with J gene TRBJ2-5, with D tentatively TRBD2 (7 bases). The CDR3 is made up of 16 amino acids. Trimming pared 8 bases from V and 1 base from J, leaving 20 bases between. Germline V gene sequence: CDR1 SGHVS, CDR2 FQNEAQ. The CDR3 DNA follows: TGTGCCAGCGCCTCGTTTAGGGGGGGGATCCAAGAGACCCAGTACTTC. Translation: CASASFRGGIQETQYF.

V is TRBV7-9 and J is TRBJ2-1, with a weak D call TRBD1 (5 bases). This CDR3 spans 16 amino acids. The germline V gene has CDR1 SEHNR and CDR2 FQNEAQ (reference sequence). V was clipped by 5 bases and J by 2 bases, with 16 bases between them. CDR3 residues: CASSLSQGFTYNEQFF. The CDR3 nucleotides read TGTGCCAGCAGCCTTTCCCAGGGATTCACCTACAATGAGCAGTTCTTC.

The table lists this clone with a few counts. J is TRBJ1-1 and V is TRBV14; a weak D match, TRBD1 (6 bases). Per germline, CDR1 SGHDN and CDR2 FVKESK. CDR3 size: 14 residues. The V gene lost 3 bases and the J gene lost 0 bases, with 8 bases spanning the gap. CDR3 bases: TGTGCCAGCAGCCACAGGGGCATGAACACTGAAGCTTTCTTT. This encodes CASSHRGMNTEAFF.

This clone has only one observation. V is TRBV5-1 and J is TRBJ2-5, with 12 bases lining up with TRBD2. The CDR3 length is 15 residues. Germline V lookup: CDR1 SGHRS, CDR2 YFSETQ. Trimming took 1 base from V and 5 from J; bases not matched to a gene: 3. CDR3 DNA: TGCGCCAGCAGCTTGACTAGCGGGGGGTGGGAGACCCAGTACTTC. Translating gives CASSLTSGGWETQYF.

The rearrangement links TRBV7-3 to TRBJ2-3, with 9 bases matching TRBD2. This CDR3 is built from 16 residues. Germline V gene data show CDR1 as SGHTA and CDR2 as FQGTGA. V was clipped by 5 bases and J by 4 bases; unmatched bases: 10. The CDR3 DNA is TGTGCCAGCAGCGTCCTCGGGGCGGGGGGGGCAGATACGCAGTATTTT. This encodes CASSVLGAGGADTQYF.

This rearrangement joins TRBV9 to TRBJ1-1, with TRBD1 identical over 10 bases. After removal of 5 bases from V and 4 bases from J, the junction contained 11 bases not matched to a gene. The CDR3 runs 16 residues. Looked up from germline, CDR1 is SGDLS and CDR2 is YYNGEE. The DNA of the CDR3 is TGTGCCAGCAGAGTGACAGGGGGCCTGGGGGGCACTGAAGCTTTCTTT. Its translation is CASRVTGGLGGTEAFF.

With regard to this clone: The junction does not match germline at one end; this may be a read error. V gene TRBV7-9 combines with J gene TRBJ1-4; 9 bases agree with TRBD1. This CDR3 contains 15 residues. Germline values: CDR1 SEHNR, CDR2 FQNEAQ (reference sequence). CDR3 loop: CSSSYTGGLNEKLFF. DNA of the CDR3: TGTTCCAGCAGCTACACAGGGGGCCTTAATGAAAAACTGTTTTTT.

The genes are TRBV6-5 and TRBJ2-5; 11 nucleotides line up with TRBD2. After removal of 2 bases from V and 4 bases from J, the junction contained 6 bases not matched to a gene. Germline-derived CDR1 and CDR2 are MNHEY and SVGAGI. CDR3 length: 16 residues. The DNA of the CDR3 is TGTGCCAGCAGTTACAGGGCTAGCGGGAGGAGAGAGACCCAGTACTTC. Protein sequence: CASSYRASGRRETQYF.

The V call is TRBV6-1, the J call TRBJ2-1; 9 bases map to TRBD1. The CDR3 spans 14 residues. With 6 bases clipped from V and 7 bases from J, the junction kept 7 bases outside the gene matches. Germline assignment: CDR1 MNHNS and CDR2 SASEGT. CDR3 coding DNA: TGTGCCAGCAGGGCCGGGACAGGGTGGAATGAGCAGTTCTTC. As protein: CASRAGTGWNEQFF.

The gene calls are TRBV28 and TRBJ1-1; tentative D call: TRBD1 (6 bases). V lost 2 bases and J lost 1, with 11 bases in between. The CDR3 is 15 residues long. Germline CDR1 reads MDHEN; CDR2 reads SYDVKM. DNA for the CDR3: TGTGCCAGCAGTTTAATCGGGACACAGAACACTGAAGCTTTCTTT. This gives the protein CASSLIGTQNTEAFF.

The gene calls are TRBV19 and TRBJ2-7; TRBD2 aligns across 11 bases. Germline CDR1 reads LNHDA; CDR2 reads SQIVND (reference sequence). CDR3 size: 18 residues. With V trimmed by 6 bases and J by 6 bases, 19 bases remained unmatched. The CDR3 protein is CASSLKNIAGGPLREQYF. CDR3 in DNA: TGTGCCAGTAGCCTCAAAAACATAGCGGGAGGGCCACTTCGCGAGCAGTACTTC. The entire variable domain, with the rest obtained from reference TRBV19 and TRBJ2-7, is as follows: DGGITQSPKYLFRKEGQNVTLSCEQNLNHDAMYWYRQDPGQGLRLIYYSQIVNDFQKGDIAEGYSVSREKKESFPLTVTSAQKNPTAFYLCASSLKNIAGGPLREQYFGPGTRLTVT.

The V and J genes are TRBV6-6 and TRBJ1-5; possible D gene TRBD1, 5 bases. V lost 0 bases and J 5 bases, leaving 14 bases between the germline ends. This CDR3 spans 16 amino acids. CDR1 is MNHNY, CDR2 SVGAGI, per germline (reference sequence). CDR3 coding DNA: TGTGCCAGCAGTTACTCCAGCGGGGCTGCCTATCAGCCCCAGCATTTT. Protein sequence: CASSYSSGAAYQPQHF.

On this clone: The same CDR3 is also encoded by other DNA sequences in this sample. This chain uses TRBV19 with TRBJ1-5; perhaps TRBD1 as D (5 bases). V lost 3 bases, J lost 0 bases, and 9 bases lay in between. Germline assignment: CDR1 LNHDA and CDR2 SQIVND (reference sequence). The CDR3 length is 15 residues. Written as DNA, the CDR3 is TGTGCCAGTAGTATTGGGGGGGGTAGCAATCAGCCCCAGCATTTT. Translation gives CASSIGGGSNQPQHF.

This clone was seen a few times. V and J are TRBV5-1 and TRBJ2-2, with unresolved D. The V gene lost 5 bases and the J gene lost 5 bases, with 4 bases spanning the gap. CDR1 SGHRS and CDR2 YFSETQ come from the germline V gene. This CDR3 spans 11 amino acids. The CDR3 reads CASRETGELFF. CDR3 sequence (DNA): TGCGCCAGCAGGGAGACCGGGGAGCTGTTTTTT.

The chain links TRBV19 to TRBJ2-7; 8 nucleotides align to TRBD1. The CDR3 is 15 amino acids. The trim removed 3 bases at V and 0 bases at J, leaving 4 bases unmatched. CDR1 and CDR2 from the germline V gene are LNHDA and SQIVND (reference sequence). The CDR3 DNA follows: TGTGCCAGTAGTATCGACAGGGGCCTCTCCTACGAGCAGTACTTC. Residues: CASSIDRGLSYEQYF.

The gene calls are TRBV5-5 and TRBJ2-7; 15 bases map to TRBD2. Unmatched junction bases numbered 4, after V lost 3 bases and J lost 0 bases. Germline lookup yields CDR1 SGHKS and CDR2 YYEKEE (reference sequence). The CDR3 is 17 amino acids. For the CDR3, the DNA is TGTGCCAGCAGCTCGGGACTAGCGGGAGGCTCCTCCTACGAGCAGTACTTC. It codes for CASSSGLAGGSSYEQYF.

The chain carries TRBV4-1 and TRBJ2-1; perhaps TRBD2 as D (6 bases). The CDR3 has 14 amino acids. The ends were cut back, 0 bases at V and 7 bases at J, with 10 bases in the middle. The germline gives CDR1 MGHRA, CDR2 YSYEKL. The CDR3 nucleotides are TGCGCCAGCAGCCAAGATCCGACTAGAAATGAGCAGTTCTTC. This sequence encodes CASSQDPTRNEQFF.

CDR3 amino acids: CASSTAGVRDTEAFF. The CDR3 DNA reads TGCGCCAGCAGCACCGCAGGGGTTCGGGACACTGAAGCTTTCTTT. The chain links TRBV4-1 to TRBJ1-1; the D gene is possibly TRBD1 (6 bases). The CDR3 sequence is 15 residues long. Trimming left V 5 bases short and J 3 bases short, with 16 bases between. In germline, CDR1 is MGHRA, CDR2 YSYEKL.

The chain combines TRBV7-2 with TRBJ1-2; D might be TRBD1 (5 bases). Trimming shortened V by 3 bases and J by 2 bases, and 13 bases separated the two germline ends. CDR1 is SGHTA and CDR2 is FQGNSA in the germline V gene. The CDR3 spans 15 residues. As DNA, the CDR3 is TGTGCCAGCAGCTTTGAGCGGGGGGTGAACTATGGCTACACCTTC. As protein: CASSFERGVNYGYTF.

This clone has a handful of counts. The chain links TRBV6-1 to TRBJ2-3, with TRBD2 matching over 7 bases. The CDR3 length is 14 residues. Germline trimming cut 5 bases from V and 4 bases from J; bases unmatched to any gene: 6. CDR1 is MNHNS and CDR2 is SASEGT in the germline V gene. The CDR3 protein is CASSSGLVADTQYF. The CDR3 coding sequence is TGTGCCAGCAGTTCCGGACTAGTCGCAGATACGCAGTATTTT.

The DNA for the CDR3 is TGTGCCAGCAGCTTGGAAGGGACAGGGTATGGCTACACCTTC. Protein: CASSLEGTGYGYTF. The rearrangement joins TRBV5-5 to TRBJ1-2; the match to TRBD1 covers 9 bases. Unmatched junction bases numbered 2, after V lost 0 bases and J lost 5 bases. The germline V gene encodes CDR1 SGHKS and CDR2 YYEKEE (reference sequence). This CDR3 has 14 residues.

The V call is TRBV28, the J call TRBJ2-7; TRBD2 is a possible D gene (6 bases). The CDR3 extends over 13 amino acids. The V gene's germline CDR1 is MDHEN and CDR2 SYDVKM. V shed 2 bases and J shed 5 bases, with 10 bases lying between them. The CDR3 reads CASSLPPGDEQYF. The CDR3 nucleotides read TGTGCCAGCAGTTTACCCCCGGGGGACGAGCAGTACTTC.